This T cell receptor beta chain was found in a study of shared clonotypes between healthy human individuals. As for this clone: Antigen specificity is unknown. The sample carries other DNA sequences with the same CDR3.

Study-level points and caveats: Investigators collected only blood, and repertoires in tissues likely differ.

Profiled with immunoSEQ multiplex PCR; TCRdb holds only in-frame clones, not every one. The sample holds about 2.3 million clones, approximately 90% seen once. The CDR3 spans 15 residues. Germline V gene lookup returns CDR1 KGHSH and CDR2 LQKENI. Between the trimmed V and J ends, which lost 4 bases and 1 base, there was a span of 13 bases. The chain joins TRBV18 to TRBJ1-1; tentative D call: TRBD1 (5 bases). The sequenced sample consisted of naive CD4+ T cells from PBMCs. Subset given: CD45RA+ positively selected. This receptor was taken from a young man in good health. Some clones in this sample may be carry-over from other donors' samples. In DNA form, the CDR3 reads TGTGCCAGCTCACGGGACTCGACGGCGAACACTGAAGCTTTCTTT. This codes for CASSRDSTANTEAFF.